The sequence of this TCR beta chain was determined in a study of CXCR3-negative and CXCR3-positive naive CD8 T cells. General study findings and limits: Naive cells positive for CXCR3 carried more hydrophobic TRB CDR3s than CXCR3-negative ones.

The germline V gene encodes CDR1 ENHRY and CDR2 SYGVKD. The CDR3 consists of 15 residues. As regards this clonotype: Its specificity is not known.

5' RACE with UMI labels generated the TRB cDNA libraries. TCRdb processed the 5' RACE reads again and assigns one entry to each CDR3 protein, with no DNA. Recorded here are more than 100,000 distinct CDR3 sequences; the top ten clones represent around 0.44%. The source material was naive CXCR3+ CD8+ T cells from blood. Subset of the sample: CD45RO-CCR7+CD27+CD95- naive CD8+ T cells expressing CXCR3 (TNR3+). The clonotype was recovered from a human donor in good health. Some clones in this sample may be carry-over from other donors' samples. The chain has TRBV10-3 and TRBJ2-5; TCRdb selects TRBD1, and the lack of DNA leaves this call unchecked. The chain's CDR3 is CAISGRGTPQETQYF.